This T cell receptor (beta chain) was captured by sequencing in a study of shared clonotypes between healthy human individuals. Profiling relied on immunoSEQ multiplex PCR, and the TCRdb table lists in-frame clones only, not all of them. This sample has some 1,600,000 clones, with 98% found just once. Germline values: CDR1 MDHEN, CDR2 SYDVKM. V was cut by 2 bases and J by 7 bases, with 11 bases left in between. The CDR3 is made up of 13 amino acids. The chain uses TRBV28 and TRBJ1-2; D gene unclear. The TCR was taken from a young man in good health. The sample consisted of naive CD4+ T cells sorted from blood. Stated subset: CD45RA+ positively selected. CDR3 nucleotides: TGTGCCAGCAGTTTACGGGGAGGGAGTGGCTACACCTTC. Encoded protein: CASSLRGGSGYTF.